Below, 23 T cell receptor beta chains from the same sample are listed, as sequenced in a study of cytomegalovirus exposure and HLA in healthy donors. PCR employed 60 Vbeta and 13 Jbeta primers. Here immunoSEQ multiplex PCR was the method, and the copy in TCRdb shows in-frame clones only, minus some. Of 100,000 to 150,000 clones listed, about 83% are singletons. Sequencing was performed on PBMCs. These TCRs come from a man younger than 40 in good health and CMV-seronegative.

The table lists this clone with a count of one. Other DNA sequences of this sample code for an identical CDR3. CDR3 DNA sequence: TGCGCCAGCAGCTTGGACAGGGGTAACTATGGCTACACCTTC. It specifies CASSLDRGNYGYTF. This sequence joins TRBV5-1 and TRBJ1-2; 7 positions agree with TRBD1. Germline CDR1 SGHRS, CDR2 YFSETQ. This CDR3 has 14 residues. Trimming at V came to 0 bases and at J to 1 base, leaving 0 bases not matched to a gene.

The rearrangement links TRBV28 to TRBJ1-3; 8 nucleotides line up with TRBD1. From germline, CDR1 is MDHEN and CDR2 SYDVKM. This CDR3 region has 16 residues. V gave up 6 bases and J gave up 3 bases; unmatched junction bases: 10. CDR3 coding DNA: TGTGCCAGCAGATCCCCTACAGGGGGAGGTGGAAACACCATATATTTT. Translation: CASRSPTGGGGNTIYF.

This chain joins TRBV7-9 and TRBJ2-7; 8 positions match TRBD1. From germline, CDR1 is SEHNR and CDR2 FQNEAQ (reference sequence). CDR3 length: 15 residues. Germline trimming cut 5 bases from V and 0 bases from J; bases unmatched to any gene: 6. Here the CDR3 reads CASSPWTGSSYEQYF. CDR3 sequence (DNA): TGTGCCAGCAGCCCCTGGACAGGGAGCTCCTACGAGCAGTACTTC. The whole variable domain, remainder taken from reference TRBV7-9 and TRBJ2-7, is DTGVSQNPRHKITKRGQNVTFRCDPISEHNRLYWYRQTLGQGPEFLTYFQNEAQLEKSRLLSDRFSAERPKGSFSTLEIQRTEQGDSAMYLCASSPWTGSSYEQYFGPGTRLTVT.

The table lists this clone with a count of one. The chain is built from TRBV19 and TRBJ1-1; 9 nucleotides agree with TRBD1. The CDR3 totals 13 residues. Trimming removed 5 bases from V and 6 bases from J; junction bases left unmatched: 4. In germline, CDR1 is LNHDA, CDR2 SQIVND (reference sequence). The CDR3 sequence is CASSRTGDAEAFF. The CDR3 DNA sequence: TGTGCCAGTAGTCGGACAGGGGACGCTGAAGCTTTCTTT.

This chain uses TRBV10-3 with TRBJ2-5, with D unresolved. The germline V gene encodes CDR1 ENHRY and CDR2 SYGVKD. The length of the CDR3 is 14 residues. V lost 4 bases and J lost 5, with 14 bases in between. The CDR3 spells CAISVRGPEETQYF. CDR3 sequence (DNA): TGTGCCATCAGTGTCCGAGGCCCCGAGGAGACCCAGTACTTC.

This sequence joins TRBV2 and TRBJ2-7; 8 nucleotides agree with TRBD1. Unmatched junction bases numbered 4, after V lost 6 bases and J lost 0 bases. The length of the CDR3 is 14 residues. The germline CDR1 and CDR2 sequences are SNHLY and FYNNEI. CDR3 amino acids: CASRGDRGSYEQYF. CDR3 DNA sequence: TGTGCCAGCAGGGGAGACAGGGGCTCCTACGAGCAGTACTTC.

Here the CDR3 DNA reads TGTGCCAGCAGCGCGGGTGGGACAGCCTTAGAAAACATTCAGTACTTC. The encoded protein is CASSAGGTALENIQYF. V usage is TRBV9 and J usage is TRBJ2-4, with 7 bases fitting TRBD1. Trimming took 3 bases from V and 5 from J; bases not matched to a gene: 11. The CDR3 length is 16 residues. The germline V gene has CDR1 SGDLS and CDR2 YYNGEE.

This chain uses TRBV5-1 with TRBJ2-7; a possible D gene is TRBD1 (5 bases). CDR3 length: 12 amino acids. V shed 4 bases and J shed 7 bases, with 12 bases lying between them. The germline V gene has CDR1 SGHRS and CDR2 YFSETQ. The CDR3, as DNA: TGCGCCAGCAGCCCGGACATGCGGGAGCAGTACTTC. Translated: CASSPDMREQYF.

V and J are TRBV28 and TRBJ1-4; D not certain. CDR3 size: 14 residues. Trimming took off 4 bases at V and 5 bases at J, with 11 bases between the two ends. Germline assignment: CDR1 MDHEN and CDR2 SYDVKM. The CDR3 nucleotides read TGTGCCAGCAGTTCCTACGACGGGAATGAAAAACTGTTTTTT. Its translation: CASSSYDGNEKLFF.

This clone came up once. The chain employs TRBV10-3 and TRBJ2-5; 7 bases align to TRBD1. The junction had 6 bases not matched to a gene; V was cut back by 0 bases and J by 5 bases. Germline V gene sequence: CDR1 ENHRY, CDR2 SYGVKD. The CDR3 is 15 residues long. The CDR3 loop is CAISESRQGRETQYF. The CDR3 nucleotides read TGTGCCATCAGTGAGTCCAGACAGGGACGGGAGACCCAGTACTTC.

V is TRBV5-5 and J is TRBJ1-2; D remains unclear. The V end was cut by 1 base, the J end by 8 bases, with 12 bases between. This CDR3 has 13 residues. The germline V gene encodes CDR1 SGHKS and CDR2 YYEKEE (reference sequence). This CDR3 reads CASSLRVLEGYTF. In DNA form, the CDR3 reads TGTGCCAGCAGCTTGCGGGTTCTCGAGGGCTACACCTTC. The full variable domain, rest sourced from reference TRBV5-5 and TRBJ1-2, is DAGVTQSPTHLIKTRGQQVTLRCSPISGHKSVSWYQQVLGQGPQFIFQYYEKEERGRGNFPDRFSARQFPNYSSELNVNALLLGDSALYLCASSLRVLEGYTFGSGTRLTVV.

The rearrangement joins TRBV10-3 to TRBJ2-1, with 8 positions matching TRBD2. Germline CDR1 reads ENHRY; CDR2 reads SYGVKD. Trimming removed 0 bases from V and 8 bases from J; junction bases left unmatched: 12. This CDR3 is 17 amino acids long. The chain's CDR3 is CAISESEGLGFDDEQFF. CDR3 bases: TGTGCCATCAGTGAGTCGGAGGGACTAGGTTTTGACGATGAGCAGTTCTTC.

This clone was counted at least ten times. This chain joins TRBV14 and TRBJ2-3; TRBD1 matches 7 bases. The CDR3 runs 16 residues. With V trimmed by 5 bases and J by 5 bases, 13 bases remained unmatched. Per germline, CDR1 SGHDN and CDR2 FVKESK. CDR3 sequence reads: CASSFYTDRAGDTQYF. In DNA form, the CDR3 reads TGTGCCAGCAGCTTCTACACCGACAGGGCGGGAGATACGCAGTATTTT.

This sequence joins TRBV30 and TRBJ1-1; 12 nucleotides match TRBD1. The CDR3 covers 13 residues. The germline gives CDR1 GTSNPN, CDR2 SVGIG (reference sequence). CDR3 protein: CGMGQGANTEAFF. CDR3 in DNA: TGTGGGATGGGACAGGGGGCGAACACTGAAGCTTTCTTT.

This clone appeared a single time. This sequence joins TRBV5-1 and TRBJ2-1; TRBD2 might be the D (5 bases). The CDR3 is made up of 13 amino acids. Germline CDR1 is SGHRS and CDR2 is YFSETQ. Trimming took 4 bases from V and 4 from J, leaving 9 bases between them. This chain's CDR3 is CASSTTSYNEQFF. The CDR3 DNA follows: TGCGCCAGCAGCACAACTAGTTACAATGAGCAGTTCTTC.

CDR3 region: CASSILSGSGTGELFF. In DNA form, the CDR3 reads TGTGCCAGTAGTATTCTGTCGGGGAGTGGAACCGGGGAGCTGTTTTTT. V is TRBV19 and J is TRBJ2-2; D might be TRBD2 (5 bases). The CDR3 extends over 16 amino acids. Trimming left V 3 bases short and J 5 bases short, with 16 bases between. Germline CDR1 LNHDA, CDR2 SQIVND (reference sequence).

The chain joins TRBV7-9 to TRBJ1-4; D might be TRBD1 (6 bases). Germline V gene data show CDR1 as SEHNR and CDR2 as FQNEAQ (reference sequence). Trimming left V 5 bases short and J 6 bases short, with 13 bases between. This CDR3 spans 14 amino acids. CDR3 loop: CASSIRGSDEKLFF. Here the CDR3 DNA reads TGTGCCAGCAGCATCAGGGGAAGCGATGAAAAACTGTTTTTT. Looking up the rest from reference TRBV7-9 and TRBJ1-4 gives the full variable domain: DTGVSQNPRHKITKRGQNVTFRCDPISEHNRLYWYRQTLGQGPEFLTYFQNEAQLEKSRLLSDRFSAERPKGSFSTLEIQRTEQGDSAMYLCASSIRGSDEKLFFGSGTQLSVL.

This clone has just a few counts. The J gene is TRBJ2-3, the V gene TRBV5-1; 10 bases are a match to TRBD2. J was trimmed by 5 bases and V by 1 base; bases with no gene match: 7. The germline CDR1 and CDR2 sequences are SGHRS and YFSETQ. The CDR3 runs to 16 residues. CDR3 DNA sequence: TGCGCCAGCAGCTTGAGGTCTAGCGGGGGAATAGATACGCAGTATTTT. This sequence encodes CASSLRSSGGIDTQYF. Full variable domain (rest looked up from reference TRBV5-1 and TRBJ2-3): KAGVTQTPRYLIKTRGQQVTLSCSPISGHRSVSWYQQTPGQGLQFLFEYFSETQRNKGNFPGRFSGRQFSNSRSEMNVSTLELGDSALYLCASSLRSSGGIDTQYFGPGTRLTVL.

The chain links TRBV28 to TRBJ1-5; the D gene is possibly TRBD1 (6 bases). CDR3 length equals 16 residues. V lost 6 bases and J 0 bases, leaving 15 bases between the germline ends. Germline V gene lookup returns CDR1 MDHEN and CDR2 SYDVKM. CDR3 DNA: TGTGCCAGCAGGAAGTTGGGACAATTTAGCAATCAGCCCCAGCATTTT. This translates into CASRKLGQFSNQPQHF.

The J gene is TRBJ2-5, the V gene TRBV6-5; 8 positions agree with TRBD2. CDR1 is MNHEY and CDR2 is SVGAGI in the germline V gene. The CDR3 has 16 amino acids. Trimming removed 1 base from V and 4 bases from J; junction bases left unmatched: 8. The CDR3 coding sequence is TGTGCCAGCAGTTACTTCGGGGGGGCTCCATCAGAGACCCAGTACTTC. Encoded protein: CASSYFGGAPSETQYF.

The V call is TRBV10-3, the J call TRBJ2-3; 7 nucleotides line up with TRBD2. Per the germline V gene, CDR1 is ENHRY and CDR2 is SYGVKD. The CDR3 extends over 16 amino acids. J lost 2 bases, V lost 0 bases, and 5 bases had no gene match. The CDR3 bases are TGTGCCATCAGTGAGTCATTAGCGGGCCCCACAGATACGCAGTATTTT. Residues: CAISESLAGPTDTQYF.

The chain uses TRBV7-9 and TRBJ2-7; possible D gene TRBD1, 6 bases. V lost 0 bases to trimming and J lost 4 bases, with 13 bases between them. The CDR3 sequence is 15 residues long. CDR1 SEHNR and CDR2 FQNEAQ come from the germline V gene (reference sequence). The CDR3 region is CASSLAGRGQYEQYF. In nucleotides, the CDR3 is TGTGCCAGCAGCTTAGCTGGCAGGGGACAATACGAGCAGTACTTC.

This chain links TRBV28 with TRBJ2-3, with TRBD2 identical over 8 bases. Germline-derived CDR1 and CDR2 are MDHEN and SYDVKM. The CDR3 runs 17 residues. Trimming at V came to 5 bases and at J to 1 base, leaving 11 bases not matched to a gene. The CDR3 DNA is TGTGCCAGCAGTCTAGCTGGGGTCGGGGGGGGCACAGATACGCAGTATTTT. Its protein is CASSLAGVGGGTDTQYF. Variable domain in full (rest from reference TRBV28 and TRBJ2-3): DVKVTQSSRYLVKRTGEKVFLECVQDMDHENMFWYRQDPGLGLRLIYFSYDVKMKEKGDIPEGYSVSREKKERFSLILESASTNQTSMYLCASSLAGVGGGTDTQYFGPGTRLTVL.